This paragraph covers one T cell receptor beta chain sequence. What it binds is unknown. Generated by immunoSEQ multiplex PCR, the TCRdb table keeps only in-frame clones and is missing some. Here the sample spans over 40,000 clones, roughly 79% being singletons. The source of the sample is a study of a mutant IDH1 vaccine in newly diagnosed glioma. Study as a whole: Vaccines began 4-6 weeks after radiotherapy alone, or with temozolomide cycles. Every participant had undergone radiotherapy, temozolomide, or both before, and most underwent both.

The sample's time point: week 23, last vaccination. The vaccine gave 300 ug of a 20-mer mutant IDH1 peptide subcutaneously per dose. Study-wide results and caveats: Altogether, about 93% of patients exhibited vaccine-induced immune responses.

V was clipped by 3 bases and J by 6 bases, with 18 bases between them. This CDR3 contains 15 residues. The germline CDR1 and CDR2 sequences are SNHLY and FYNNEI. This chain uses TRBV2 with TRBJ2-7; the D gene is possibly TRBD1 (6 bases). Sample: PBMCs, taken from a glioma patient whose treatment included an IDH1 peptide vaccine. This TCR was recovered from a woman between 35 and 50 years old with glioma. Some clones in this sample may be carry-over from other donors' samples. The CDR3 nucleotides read TGTGCCAGCAGTGACAGTAACAGGGCCCCACTCGAGCAGTACTTC. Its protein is CASSDSNRAPLEQYF.